Sequencing of this T cell receptor beta chain was carried out in a study of cytomegalovirus exposure and HLA in healthy donors. Overall study: Earlier results showed 90 million to 130 million unique TCR beta sequences derived from roughly 180 million T cells. The study, taken as a whole, reports: A later look showed TCR association rates differing by HLA locus, highest for DRB1 and lowest for HLA-C. Per a later analysis, HLA-associated TCR beta chains showed more clonal expansion than other, equally common TCR beta chains. Reported results showed that the classifier diagnosed cytomegalovirus status with high specificity and sensitivity.

The CDR3 is 17 residues long. Germline V gives CDR1 MGHRA, CDR2 YSYEKL. V shed 0 bases and J shed 3 bases, with 17 bases lying between them. This clone is a singleton in its sample. Its antigen is unidentified. It was with 60 Vbeta and 13 Jbeta primers that the PCR ran. Sequencing was performed with immunoSEQ multiplex PCR; in TCRdb, only in-frame clones are kept and a portion is missing. Here the sample spans about 140,000 clones, 80% to 90% being singletons. The clonotype comes from a boy between 2 and 10 years old in good health and CMV-seronegative. This chain joins TRBV4-1 and TRBJ2-5; D possibly corresponds to TRBD2 (6 bases). Material for sequencing was PBMCs. The CDR3: CASSQDRSREREETQYF. The CDR3 DNA reads TGCGCCAGCAGCCAAGATCGCTCGCGGGAACGGGAAGAGACCCAGTACTTC.